The 25 T cell receptor beta chains in this list originate from one sample, sequenced in a study of cytomegalovirus exposure and HLA in healthy donors. The PCR ran on 60 Vbeta and 13 Jbeta primers. Sequenced by immunoSEQ multiplex PCR; TCRdb stores in-frame clones only, minus some. Of about 140,000 clones in the sample, around three quarters were seen once. Sequenced material: PBMCs. All receptors derive from a man aged 35-49 years in good health and CMV-seronegative.

The count of this clone is one. The chain employs TRBV4-1 and TRBJ2-7, with TRBD2 matching 8 bases. In germline, CDR1 is MGHRA, CDR2 YSYEKL. V shed 0 bases, J shed 3 bases, and the junction held 13 bases outside the gene matches. This CDR3 spans 18 amino acids. The CDR3 DNA reads TGCGCCAGCAGCCAAGAACCCTCTCCGGGGGGGGCCGACTACGAGCAGTACTTC. Amino acids: CASSQEPSPGGADYEQYF.

The CDR3 is CASSPGVAATYEQYF. The CDR3, as DNA: TGTGCCAGCAGCCCCGGGGTAGCGGCGACCTACGAGCAGTACTTC. The genes are TRBV11-2 and TRBJ2-7; D might be TRBD2 (6 bases). Trimming removed 5 bases at V and 2 bases at J, with 16 bases between. CDR3 length: 15 amino acids. CDR1 is SGHAT and CDR2 is FQNNGV in the germline V gene.

This sequence joins TRBV4-2 and TRBJ2-3; 9 bases are a match to TRBD2. V was clipped by 2 bases and J by 4 bases; unmatched bases: 7. Germline V CDR1 and CDR2: LGHNA, YNFKEQ. This CDR3 spans 16 amino acids. Here the CDR3 reads CASSQQVAGVADTQYF. For the CDR3, the DNA is TGTGCCAGCAGCCAACAAGTAGCGGGAGTGGCAGATACGCAGTATTTT.

CDR3 loop: CASGLGSYPDRGLYEQYF. The CDR3 region has the DNA TGTGCTAGTGGTTTAGGGTCCTACCCGGACAGGGGGCTCTACGAGCAGTACTTC. The chain links TRBV12-5 to TRBJ2-7; 11 bases align to TRBD1. Germline values: CDR1 LGHNT, CDR2 FRNRAP. CDR3 length equals 18 residues. The J segment lost 3 bases and the V segment lost 3 bases, leaving 13 bases of the junction unmatched.

The chain joins TRBV7-9 to TRBJ2-1, with TRBD1 matching over 7 bases. The CDR3 totals 15 residues. The V and J ends lost 4 bases and 0 bases, in that order; junction bases with no gene match: 3. Germline V gene data show CDR1 as SEHNR and CDR2 as FQNEAQ (reference sequence). The CDR3 reads CASSSAGGSYNEQFF. CDR3 nucleotides: TGTGCCAGCAGCTCTGCAGGGGGCTCCTACAATGAGCAGTTCTTC.

This clone was seen once. The rearrangement uses TRBV30 and TRBJ2-7, with TRBD2 identical over 11 bases. The CDR3 totals 16 residues. The J segment lost 3 bases and the V segment lost 0 bases, leaving 7 bases of the junction unmatched. Germline V gene lookup returns CDR1 GTSNPN and CDR2 SVGIG (reference sequence). CDR3 region: CAWSVLAGGPGYEQYF. The CDR3 DNA sequence: TGTGCCTGGAGTGTCTTAGCGGGGGGGCCCGGCTACGAGCAGTACTTC.

This clone was recorded a few times. The V gene is TRBV7-7, the J gene TRBJ2-5; 8 bases are shared with TRBD2. This CDR3 region has 15 residues. V gave up 1 base and J gave up 5 bases; unmatched junction bases: 6. Looked up from germline, CDR1 is SSHAT and CDR2 is FNYEAQ (reference sequence). The CDR3 is CASSLVGGGTETQYF. The CDR3 nucleotides read TGTGCCAGCAGCTTAGTGGGCGGGGGGACGGAGACCCAGTACTTC. Looking up the rest from reference TRBV7-7 and TRBJ2-5 gives the full variable domain: GAGVSQSPRYKVTKRGQDVTLRCDPISSHATLYWYQQALGQGPEFLTYFNYEAQPDKSGLPSDRFSAERPEGSISTLTIQRTEQRDSAMYRCASSLVGGGTETQYFGPGTRLLVL.

The V and J genes are TRBV5-4 and TRBJ2-1, with D unclear. In germline, CDR1 is SGHNT, CDR2 YYREEE (reference sequence). The CDR3 is 15 amino acids. Trimming stripped 0 bases from V and 4 bases from J, with 11 bases between. DNA for the CDR3: TGTGCCAGCAGCTTGGTAACACTATCATACAATGAGCAGTTCTTC. As protein: CASSLVTLSYNEQFF.

In its sample, this clone was seen a few times. The rearrangement uses TRBV6-4 and TRBJ1-2, with D possibly TRBD1 on 6 matching bases. Germline CDR1 and CDR2: MRHNA and SNTAGT. Trimming took off 6 bases at V and 0 bases at J, with 17 bases between the two ends. This CDR3 spans 16 amino acids. This CDR3 reads CASRTIHRVSNYGYTF. The CDR3 DNA reads as TGTGCCAGCAGAACCATCCACAGGGTATCTAACTATGGCTACACCTTC.

The chain carries TRBV10-3 and TRBJ2-5, with 9 positions matching TRBD1. The better agreement between TRBJ2-7 and the DNA end casts doubt on the J call. The CDR3 runs 15 residues. In germline, CDR1 is ENHRY, CDR2 SYGVKD. The CDR3 loop is CAISGQGLSSYEQYF. The CDR3 nucleotides are TGTGCCATCAGCGGACAGGGGCTAAGCTCCTACGAGCAGTACTTC.

This chain links TRBV18 with TRBJ2-3; TRBD2 agrees at 7 bases. CDR1 and CDR2 (germline): KGHSH, LQKENI. Trimming at V came to 2 bases and at J to 2 bases, leaving 7 bases not matched to a gene. The CDR3 totals 16 residues. CDR3 DNA sequence: TGTGCCAGCTCACCAAGGGCAAGCGGGACCACAGATACGCAGTATTTT. Amino acids: CASSPRASGTTDTQYF.

This clone was picked up one time. This chain uses TRBV28 with TRBJ2-2; 7 nucleotides align to TRBD2. The V gene's germline CDR1 is MDHEN and CDR2 SYDVKM. V shed 5 bases, J shed 6 bases, and the junction held 12 bases outside the gene matches. This CDR3 is 16 amino acids long. In DNA form, the CDR3 reads TGTGCCAGCAGTAGACGAGCGGGGAGGGCCGCCGGGGAGCTGTTTTTT. This translates into CASSRRAGRAAGELFF.

The CDR3 DNA reads as TGTGCCATCAGTGCCGGGCAGGGTACGTACAATGAGCAGTTCTTC. Protein product: CAISAGQGTYNEQFF. This rearrangement joins TRBV10-3 to TRBJ2-1, with TRBD1 as a possible D gene (5 bases). The germline V gene has CDR1 ENHRY and CDR2 SYGVKD. This CDR3 comprises 15 residues. Trimming took 4 bases from V and 4 from J, leaving 14 bases between them.

This clone was found a few times. V and J are TRBV12-5 and TRBJ1-2; D uncertain. The germline V gene has CDR1 LGHNT and CDR2 FRNRAP. The ends were cut back, 3 bases at V and 2 bases at J, with 7 bases in the middle. This CDR3 spans 13 amino acids. The CDR3 DNA is TGTGCTAGTGGTTTCGGAGGGAACTATGGCTACACCTTC. It yields the protein CASGFGGNYGYTF.

V gene TRBV4-1 combines with J gene TRBJ2-5; D is unresolved. The germline V and J ends were trimmed by 2 bases and 14 bases, with 24 bases remaining between them. The CDR3 contains 15 residues. In germline, CDR1 is MGHRA, CDR2 YSYEKL. The CDR3 DNA sequence: TGCGCCAGCAGCCAAAGTCACAGCACAACCTACGAGCAATACTTC. It codes for CASSQSHSTTYEQYF.

The table lists this clone with a few counts. V is TRBV25-1 and J is TRBJ2-5, with D perhaps TRBD1 (6 bases). The CDR3 extends over 14 amino acids. Trimming cost V 2 bases and J 5 bases, with 12 bases left between them. Germline V gives CDR1 MGHDK, CDR2 SYGVNS. The DNA of the CDR3 is TGTGCCAGCAGTGAAACGACAGGCGGGGAGACCCAGTACTTC. Its protein product is CASSETTGGETQYF.

The chain carries TRBV5-1 and TRBJ2-1; 13 bases align to TRBD2. V trimming: 3 bases; J trimming: 4 bases; junction bases outside the gene matches: 7. In germline, CDR1 is SGHRS, CDR2 YFSETQ. The CDR3 spans 17 residues. The CDR3 region has the DNA TGCGCCAGCAGCTGGGGACTAGCGGGGATTCTGTACAATGAGCAGTTCTTC. Protein sequence: CASSWGLAGILYNEQFF.

The chain employs TRBV28 and TRBJ1-1, with TRBD1 matching 7 bases. Looked up from germline, CDR1 is MDHEN and CDR2 is SYDVKM. The CDR3 consists of 15 residues. The ends lost 5 bases at V and 5 bases at J; junction bases unmatched: 11. The CDR3 DNA is TGTGCCAGCAGTGTCTTCCGACAGGGAGGAACTGAAGCTTTCTTT. It yields the protein CASSVFRQGGTEAFF.

The V call is TRBV2, the J call TRBJ2-3; D is perhaps TRBD1 (5 bases). This CDR3 spans 16 amino acids. The V end lost 5 bases, the J end lost 0 bases, and 15 bases lay between the germline ends. The germline gives CDR1 SNHLY, CDR2 FYNNEI. CDR3 sequence reads: CASSLGWGPSTDTQYF. The CDR3 nucleotides read TGTGCCAGCAGTCTGGGTTGGGGCCCAAGCACAGATACGCAGTATTTT.

The J gene is TRBJ2-1, the V gene TRBV28; 13 nucleotides agree with TRBD2. The junction had 5 bases not matched to a gene; V was cut back by 5 bases and J by 7 bases. CDR1 MDHEN and CDR2 SYDVKM come from the germline V gene. This CDR3 region has 15 residues. The CDR3 DNA reads as TGTGCCAGCAGTCGGACTAGCGGGAGTCCTAATGAGCAGTTCTTC. Translating gives CASSRTSGSPNEQFF.

This chain uses TRBV19 with TRBJ1-2; D is ambiguous. The CDR3 is 14 amino acids. With 5 bases removed from V and 0 bases from J, the gap between germline ends came to 10 bases. CDR1 is LNHDA, CDR2 SQIVND, per germline (reference sequence). DNA for the CDR3: TGTGCCAGTAGTTCGGACGGGACTAACTATGGCTACACCTTC. It specifies CASSSDGTNYGYTF.

The chain is built from TRBV9 and TRBJ1-2, with 11 bases identical to TRBD1. Germline lookup yields CDR1 SGDLS and CDR2 YYNGEE. The CDR3 has 16 residues. V lost 0 bases to trimming and J lost 5 bases; unmatched junction nucleotides: 6. The CDR3 loop reads CASSVEDRGRGYGYTF. The CDR3 DNA sequence: TGTGCCAGCAGCGTAGAGGACAGGGGGCGAGGGTATGGCTACACCTTC. Based on the CDR3 plus reference TRBV9 and TRBJ1-2, the full variable domain is DSGVTQTPKHLITATGQRVTLRCSPRSGDLSVYWYQQSLDQGLQFLIQYYNGEERAKGNILERFSAQQFPDLHSELNLSSLELGDSALYFCASSVEDRGRGYGYTFGSGTRLTVV.

This clone is categorized as medium-sized. V usage is TRBV28 and J usage is TRBJ1-4; 7 bases map to TRBD1. The V gene's germline CDR1 is MDHEN and CDR2 SYDVKM. The CDR3 is 15 residues long. The trim removed 4 bases at V and 8 bases at J, leaving 10 bases unmatched. CDR3 region: CASSWLQGDVEKLFF. In DNA form, the CDR3 reads TGTGCCAGCAGTTGGCTCCAGGGGGACGTCGAAAAACTGTTTTTT.

V is TRBV6-5 and J is TRBJ2-3, with 11 bases matching TRBD2. Germline V gives CDR1 MNHEY, CDR2 SVGAGI. V shed 7 bases, J shed 5 bases, and the junction held 8 bases outside the gene matches. The CDR3 spans 15 residues. CDR3 loop: CASTQSGLAVDTQYF. The CDR3, as DNA: TGTGCCAGCACCCAATCGGGACTAGCGGTAGATACGCAGTATTTT.

The genes are TRBV19 and TRBJ2-3; D may be TRBD2 (5 bases). The CDR3 runs 15 residues. Trimming removed 1 base from V and 3 bases from J, with 11 bases in between. Germline loops: CDR1 LNHDA, CDR2 SQIVND (reference sequence). For the CDR3, the DNA is TGTGCCAGTAGTATAGGCGGACTGAATACAGATACGCAGTATTTT. Translated, it gives CASSIGGLNTDTQYF.